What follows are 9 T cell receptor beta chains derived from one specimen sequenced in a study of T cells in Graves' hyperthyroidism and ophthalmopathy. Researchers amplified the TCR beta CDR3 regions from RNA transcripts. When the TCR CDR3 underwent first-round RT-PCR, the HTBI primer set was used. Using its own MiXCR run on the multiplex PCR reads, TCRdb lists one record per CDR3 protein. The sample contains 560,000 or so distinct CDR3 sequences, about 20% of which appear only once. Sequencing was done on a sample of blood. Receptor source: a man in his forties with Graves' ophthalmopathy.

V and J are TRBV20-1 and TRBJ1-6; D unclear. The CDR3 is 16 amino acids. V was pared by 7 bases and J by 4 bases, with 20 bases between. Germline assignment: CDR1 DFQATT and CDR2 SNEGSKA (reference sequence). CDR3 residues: CSGVAHQARYNSPLHF. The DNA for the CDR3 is TGCAGTGGGGTCGCCCATCAGGCGCGGTATAATTCACCCCTCCACTTT.

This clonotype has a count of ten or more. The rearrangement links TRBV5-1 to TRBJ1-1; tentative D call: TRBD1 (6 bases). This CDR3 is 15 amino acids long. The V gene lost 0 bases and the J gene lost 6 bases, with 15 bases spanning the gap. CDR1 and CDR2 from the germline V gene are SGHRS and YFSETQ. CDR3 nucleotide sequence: TGCGCCAGCAGCTTGGAACTGGGGGCTAGATCTGAAGCTTTCTTT. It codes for CASSLELGARSEAFF.

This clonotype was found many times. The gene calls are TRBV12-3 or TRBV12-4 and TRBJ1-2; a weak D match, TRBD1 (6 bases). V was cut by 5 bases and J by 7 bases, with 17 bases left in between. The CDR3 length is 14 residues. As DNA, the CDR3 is TGTGCCAGCAGTATCCAAGGGGGGTTGAGTGGCTACACCTTC. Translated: CASSIQGGLSGYTF.

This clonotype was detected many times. The CDR3 region has the DNA TGTGCCAGCAGCGTGACAGGGGGCGAGCAGTACTTC. Its translation: CASSVTGGEQYF. The J gene is TRBJ2-7, the V gene TRBV7-6, with 9 bases lining up with TRBD1. The length of the CDR3 is 12 residues. Trimming at V came to 5 bases and at J to 6 bases, leaving 2 bases not matched to a gene. CDR1 SGHVS and CDR2 FNYEAQ come from the germline V gene.

CDR3 protein: CASSWSSGSWETQYF. The CDR3 region has the DNA TGCGCCAGCAGCTGGTCTAGCGGGAGCTGGGAGACCCAGTACTTC. The V and J genes are TRBV5-1 and TRBJ2-5; TRBD2 agrees at 10 bases. Germline CDR1 and CDR2: SGHRS and YFSETQ. With 3 bases clipped from V and 5 bases from J, the junction kept 7 bases outside the gene matches. The CDR3 loop spans 15 amino acids.

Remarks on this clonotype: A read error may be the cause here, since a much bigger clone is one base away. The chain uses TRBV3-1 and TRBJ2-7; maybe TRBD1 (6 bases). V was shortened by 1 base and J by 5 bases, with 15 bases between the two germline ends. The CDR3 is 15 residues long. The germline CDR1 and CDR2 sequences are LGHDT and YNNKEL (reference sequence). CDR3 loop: CASSQGPTGFHEQYF. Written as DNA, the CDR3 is TGTGCCAGCAGCCAAGGGCCCACAGGGTTCCACGAGCAGTACTTC.

CDR3: CASSLFPARGTEAFF. CDR3 in DNA: TGTGCCAGCAGCTTATTTCCCGCCAGGGGCACTGAAGCTTTCTTT. V is TRBV11-2 and J is TRBJ1-1; perhaps TRBD1 as D (6 bases). CDR3 length: 15 amino acids. V lost 2 bases and J 4 bases, leaving 14 bases between the germline ends. The germline V gene has CDR1 SGHAT and CDR2 FQNNGV.

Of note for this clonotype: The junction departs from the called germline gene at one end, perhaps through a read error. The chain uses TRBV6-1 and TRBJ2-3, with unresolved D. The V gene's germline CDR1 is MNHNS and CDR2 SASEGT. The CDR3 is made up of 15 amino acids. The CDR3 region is CASSEGPHPADTQYF. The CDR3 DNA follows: TGTGCCAGCAGCGAAGGACCCCATCCGGCAGATACGCAGTATTTT.

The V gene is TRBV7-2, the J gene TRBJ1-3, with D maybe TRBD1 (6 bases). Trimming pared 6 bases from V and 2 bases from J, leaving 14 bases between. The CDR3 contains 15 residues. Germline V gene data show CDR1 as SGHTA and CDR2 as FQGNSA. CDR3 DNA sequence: TGTGCCAGCAGATCGACAGGCGCGGCTGGAAACACCATATATTTT. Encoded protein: CASRSTGAAGNTIYF. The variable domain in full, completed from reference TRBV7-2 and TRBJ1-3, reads GAGVSQSPSNKVTEKGKDVELRCDPISGHTALYWYRQSLGQGLEFLIYFQGNSAPDKSGLPSDRFSAERTGGSVSTLTIQRTQQEDSAVYLCASRSTGAAGNTIYFGEGSWLTVV.